The rows below give T cell receptor beta chains drawn from one sample of a study of Ad26.COV2.S vaccination and SARS-CoV-2 variants. Method: immunoSEQ multiplex PCR; TCRdb's copy keeps in-frame clones and lacks some. The data contain 430,000 or so clones, approximately 92% of them seen just once; the ten biggest clones take up about 12%. The specimen comprised peripheral blood, sampled in a trial of Ad26.COV2.S vaccine versus placebo. These receptor sequences come from a person aged 18-65 years who received the Ad26.COV2.S COVID-19 vaccine or a placebo. CDR3s include the opening cysteine and the closing phenylalanine or tryptophan. The order of the fields is clone size, V gene, J gene, D gene, CDR3 DNA, CDR3 protein. D genes are given only for firm matches. Clone size is stated in some rows and not others, as once, few, many or a class when expanded.

>NA|TRBV5-1|TRBJ1-1|TRBD1
TGCGCCAGCAGCGTACAGGGGGCTCGGAACACTGAAGCTTTCTTT
CASSVQGARNTEAFF
>NA|TRBV5-1|TRBJ2-5|NA
TGCGCCAGCAGCCCGGACGGGGAGACCCAGTACTTC
CASSPDGETQYF
>NA|TRBV28|TRBJ2-1|NA
TGTGCCAGCAGTATCCCGGGACGGAACAATGAGCAGTTCTTC
CASSIPGRNNEQFF
>NA|TRBV29-1|TRBJ2-1|TRBD2
TGCAGCGTTGAAAGGGAGACTAGCGGTAGGCAGTTCTTC
CSVERETSGRQFF
>NA|TRBV18|TRBJ2-1|NA
TGTGCCAGCTCACCGTCAGGGCTGAATGAGCAGTTCTTC
CASSPSGLNEQFF
>NA|TRBV11-3|TRBJ2-7|NA
TGTGCCAGCATCCCTCGGAGCTCCTACGAGCAGTACTTC
CASIPRSSYEQYF
>NA|TRBV30|TRBJ2-1|NA
TGTGCCTGGAGTGTTGGGCGGAGATACAATGAGCAGTTCTTC
CAWSVGRRYNEQFF
>NA|TRBV7-9|TRBJ1-1|NA
TGTGCCAGCAGCCAAAGTTGGCGTGGGGGCACTGAAGCTTTCTTT
CASSQSWRGGTEAFF
>once|TRBV5-1|TRBJ2-7|NA
TGCGCCAGCAGCCGGGACACCTACGAGCAGTACTTC
CASSRDTYEQYF
>NA|TRBV5-1|TRBJ2-1|NA
TGCGCCAGCAGCCACGTCACAGCCAACAATGAGCAGTTCTTC
CASSHVTANNEQFF
>NA|TRBV4-3|TRBJ2-1|TRBD2
TGCGCCAGCAGCCAATTCGGCGGGAGGGCCTACAATGAGCAGTTCTTC
CASSQFGGRAYNEQFF
>NA|TRBV19|TRBJ1-5|NA
TGTGCCAGTAATAGGATGGGCAATCAGCCCCAGCATTTT
CASNRMGNQPQHF
>NA|TRBV15|TRBJ2-7|TRBD2
TGTGCCACCAGCAGATCCGGGACTAGCAGGAACGAGCAGTACTTC
CATSRSGTSRNEQYF
>NA|TRBV6-5|TRBJ1-1|NA
TGTGCCAGCAGTTCTCTGAATGCTGAAGCTTTCTTT
CASSSLNAEAFF
>NA|TRBV7-8|TRBJ1-3|NA
TGTGCCAGCTCGGGGGGACTGAGCTCTGGAAACACCATATATTTT
CASSGGLSSGNTIYF
>NA|TRBV19|TRBJ1-1|NA
TGTGCCAGTAGTGCCCATCCTACAGGGAAGAGGAGGAACACTGAAGCTTTCTTT
CASSAHPTGKRRNTEAFF
>NA|TRBV19|TRBJ2-6|NA
TGTGCCAGTAGTATTAATGGGGCCAACGTCCTGACTTTC
CASSINGANVLTF
>NA|TRBV3-1/TRBV3-2|TRBJ1-1|NA
TGTGCCAGCAGCCAAGGGGCGCGCGAAGCTTTCTTT
CASSQGAREAFF
>NA|TRBV28|TRBJ2-2|NA
TGTGCCAGCGGGACCGGGACACCGAACACCGGGGAGCTGTTTTTT
CASGTGTPNTGELFF
>NA|TRBV5-6|TRBJ2-2|NA
TGTGCCAGCAGCTTGGGACTATCGAACACCGGGGAGCTGTTTTTT
CASSLGLSNTGELFF
>once|TRBV6-5|TRBJ2-7|NA
TGTGCCAGCAGAGGGACGATCACCTACGAGCAGTACTTC
CASRGTITYEQYF
>NA|TRBV6-2/TRBV6-3|TRBJ2-7|TRBD2
TGTGCCAGCAGTTACCCCCCGGGACTAGCTTCCTACGAGCAGTACTTC
CASSYPPGLASYEQYF
>few|TRBV5-1|TRBJ1-5|NA
TGCGCCAGCAGCCCGGGTTTCAATAGCTATCAGCCCCAGCATTTT
CASSPGFNSYQPQHF
>NA|TRBV28|TRBJ1-2|NA
TGTGCCAGCAGCCCCCCTGACAGGTTTGGGTATGGCTACACCTTC
CASSPPDRFGYGYTF
>NA|TRBV7-2|TRBJ2-1|NA
TGTGCCAGCAGCTCAGCGGTGGGGTGGGACGAGCAGTTCTTC
CASSSAVGWDEQFF
>NA|TRBV9|TRBJ2-2|TRBD2
TGTGCCAGCAGCATTACTAGCGAACCTTACACCGGGGAGCTGTTTTTT
CASSITSEPYTGELFF
>NA|TRBV14|TRBJ1-3|NA
TGTGCCAGCAGCCAACTTAGGCCGCCGCGAAACACCATATATTTT
CASSQLRPPRNTIYF